The present T cell receptor (beta chain) was sequenced within a study of OX40 agonist ivuxolimab in advanced cancers. Background on the study: Patients were infused with ivuxolimab every 2 weeks at 0.01 to 10 mg/kg. A partial response was reached by three patients: one with hepatocellular carcinoma and two with cutaneous melanoma.

Germline lookup yields CDR1 MNHNS and CDR2 SASEGT. This CDR3 region has 16 residues. V shed 4 bases, J shed 6 bases, and the junction held 10 bases outside the gene matches. Assay: immunoSEQ multiplex PCR; the TCRdb copy retains only in-frame clones and omits some. The sample shows over 30,000 clones, about 83% of them seen only once. The receptor's source is an adult with an advanced solid tumor such as melanoma, head and neck, liver or kidney cancer. V and J are TRBV6-1 and TRBJ2-1, with TRBD2 matching over 9 bases. The sample here was CD4+ or CD8+ T cells sorted from blood, taken in a trial of the OX40 agonist ivuxolimab. The CDR3 DNA sequence: TGTGCCAGCAGTGGCCAGCGGGGGGCTTCCCCCAATGAGCAGTTCTTC. Its translation: CASSGQRGASPNEQFF.